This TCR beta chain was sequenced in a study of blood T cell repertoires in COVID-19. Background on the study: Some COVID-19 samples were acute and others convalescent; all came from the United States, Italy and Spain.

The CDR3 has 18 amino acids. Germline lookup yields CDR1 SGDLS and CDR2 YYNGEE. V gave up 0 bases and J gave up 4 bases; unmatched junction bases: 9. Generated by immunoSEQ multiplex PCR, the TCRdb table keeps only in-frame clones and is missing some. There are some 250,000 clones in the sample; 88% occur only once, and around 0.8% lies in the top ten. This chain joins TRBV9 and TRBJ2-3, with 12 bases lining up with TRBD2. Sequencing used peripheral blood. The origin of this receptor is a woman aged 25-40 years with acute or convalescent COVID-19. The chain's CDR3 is CASSVGLAGGTRADTQYF. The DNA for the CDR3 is TGTGCCAGCAGCGTAGGTCTAGCGGGAGGGACGCGGGCAGATACGCAGTATTTT.